This TCR beta chain was observed in a study of shared clonotypes between healthy human individuals. This CDR3 region has 14 residues. The ends were cut back, 4 bases at V and 4 bases at J, with 13 bases in the middle. Germline CDR1 SNHLY, CDR2 FYNNEI. The repertoire was sequenced with immunoSEQ multiplex PCR; TCRdb's copy has only in-frame clones and lacks some. The table includes more than 2,000,000 clones, 90% to 95% detected once. Every contributor of samples was a Caucasian grown-up residing in Nashville, Tennessee. This receptor was identified in a man in his late teens or twenties in good health. Sequenced material: naive CD4+ T cells sorted from blood. Subset noted: CD45RA+ positively selected. This chain joins TRBV2 and TRBJ1-2; possibly TRBD1 for D (5 bases). CDR3 sequence: CASSGIRGTYGYTF. In DNA, the CDR3 is TGTGCCAGCAGTGGCATACGGGGGACCTATGGCTACACCTTC.